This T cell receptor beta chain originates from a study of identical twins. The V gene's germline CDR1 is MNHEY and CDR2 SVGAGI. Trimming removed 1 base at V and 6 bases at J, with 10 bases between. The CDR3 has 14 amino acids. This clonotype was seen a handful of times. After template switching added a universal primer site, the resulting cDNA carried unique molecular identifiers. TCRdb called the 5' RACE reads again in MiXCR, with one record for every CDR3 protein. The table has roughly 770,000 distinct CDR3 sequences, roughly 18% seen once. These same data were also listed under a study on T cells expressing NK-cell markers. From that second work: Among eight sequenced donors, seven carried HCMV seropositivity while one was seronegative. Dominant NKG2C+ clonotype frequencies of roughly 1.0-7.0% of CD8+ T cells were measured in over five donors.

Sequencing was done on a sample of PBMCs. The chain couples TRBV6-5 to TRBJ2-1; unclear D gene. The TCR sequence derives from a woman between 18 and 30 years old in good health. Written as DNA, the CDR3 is TGTGCCAGCAGTTACTATATCGAATCCAATGAGCAGTTCTTC. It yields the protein CASSYYIESNEQFF.